The 27 T cell receptor beta chains reported below all come from one sample, sequenced in a study of regulatory T cells in long-lasting Graves disease. Arm-PCR of CDR3 regions with iRepertoire HTBI primers generated TCR beta libraries. MiXCR, run by TCRdb on the multiplex PCR reads, gives a single entry per CDR3 protein. The data show about 200,000 distinct CDR3 sequences, with less than 20% seen just once and about 10% held by the top ten. Indicated time point: newly diagnosed GD, antithyroid drugs for less than 3 months. Researchers made the TCR library from RNA that was extracted from PBMCs. These data are also associated with another study on T cells in Graves' hyperthyroidism and ophthalmopathy.

The input for sequencing was peripheral blood mononuclear cells (PBMCs), taken at new diagnosis, from a patient treated with antithyroid drugs. These receptors originate from a woman aged 25 to 45 with Graves disease.

V is TRBV5-1 and J is TRBJ1-2; possible D gene TRBD1, 6 bases. CDR1 is SGHRS and CDR2 is YFSETQ in the germline V gene. The V and J ends lost 0 bases and 4 bases respectively, with 10 bases between them. The CDR3 totals 14 residues. The CDR3 spells CASSLEEGGYGYTF. In DNA form, the CDR3 reads TGCGCCAGCAGCTTGGAAGAGGGGGGCTATGGCTACACCTTC.

Only a few counts were recorded for this clonotype. No conserved phenylalanine or tryptophan is present at the end of the CDR3, so a read error is the likely explanation. It is unclear where the CDR3 begins or ends on the DNA, so no DNA is shown, and the CDR3 is as TCRdb lists it. This rearrangement joins TRBV11-1 to TRBJ1-2; the table's D call of TRBD1 was not tested on the DNA. Both ends counted, the CDR3 spans 16 residues. The germline CDR1 and CDR2 sequences are SGHAT and FQDESV (reference sequence). CDR3 protein: CASSTQGRTTNYGFTV.

The chain carries TRBV28 and TRBJ1-2; 8 nucleotides line up with TRBD1. The CDR3 has 15 residues. V was pared by 3 bases and J by 8 bases, with 11 bases of the junction left unmatched. Germline CDR1 and CDR2: MDHEN and SYDVKM. The CDR3 region has the DNA TGTGCCAGCAGTTTGGACAGGGTAGGGGCGGAAGGCTACACCTTC. Translation gives CASSLDRVGAEGYTF.

This clonotype has at least ten counts. The rearrangement uses TRBV19 and TRBJ1-5, with 12 positions matching TRBD1. The V gene end was trimmed by 4 bases and the J gene end by 7 bases; junction bases not matched to a gene: 8. The CDR3 spans 16 residues. Germline V gives CDR1 LNHDA, CDR2 SQIVND (reference sequence). CDR3 amino acids: CASSTPGQGARQPQHF. In nucleotides, the CDR3 is TGTGCCAGTAGTACCCCGGGACAGGGGGCCAGGCAGCCCCAGCATTTT.

This clonotype was counted ten times or more. The chain combines TRBV6-1 with TRBJ1-3, with TRBD1 matching over 10 bases. The CDR3 loop spans 16 amino acids. Germline-derived CDR1 and CDR2 are MNHNS and SASEGT. Unmatched junction bases numbered 12, after V lost 6 bases and J lost 7 bases. The chain's CDR3 is CASRAPETGGLNTIYF. CDR3 bases: TGTGCCAGCAGGGCCCCCGAGACAGGGGGCCTGAACACCATATATTTT.

Many counts were recorded for this clonotype. This chain uses TRBV7-6 with TRBJ2-1, with TRBD2 matching over 9 bases. Germline trimming cut 1 base from V and 6 bases from J; bases unmatched to any gene: 4. Germline assignment: CDR1 SGHVS and CDR2 FNYEAQ. The CDR3 covers 15 residues. The CDR3 nucleotides are TGTGCCAGCAGCTTAGTTAGCGGGGGCACCAATGAGCAGTTCTTC. The encoded protein is CASSLVSGGTNEQFF.

This clonotype was observed at least ten times. An end of the junction differs from the germline gene, which may be a read error. The chain employs TRBV7-2 and TRBJ2-1, with 12 bases aligning to TRBD2. This CDR3 has 18 residues. Germline loops: CDR1 SGHTA, CDR2 FQGNSA. The CDR3 is CASNLSSVTSGRLSEQFF. CDR3 nucleotide sequence: TGTGCCAGCAACTTAAGTTCTGTGACTAGCGGGAGACTTAGTGAGCAGTTCTTC.

Comment on this clonotype: A read error may explain this, as a much larger clone is one base away. This chain links TRBV9 with TRBJ1-3; 7 nucleotides match TRBD1. CDR1 is SGDLS, CDR2 YYNGEE, per germline. The CDR3 loop spans 15 amino acids. The V gene end was trimmed by 2 bases and the J gene end by 0 bases; junction bases not matched to a gene: 2. The CDR3 region has the DNA TGTGCCAGCAGCGTGGACAGGACCTCTGGAAACACCATATATTTT. Its translation is CASSVDRTSGNTIYF.

To note about this clonotype: A much larger clonotype is one base distant, so this may be a read error. V is TRBV6-2 or TRBV6-3 and J is TRBJ2-3; no clear D gene. CDR1 is MNHEY, CDR2 SVGEGT, per germline. This CDR3 region has 17 residues. Here the CDR3 DNA reads TGTCCCAGCAGCGCCGTCCAGACATGGGCAAAAGGGGATACGCAGTATTTT. Translating gives CPSSAVQTWAKGDTQYF.

Many counts were recorded for this clonotype. The V call is TRBV5-1, the J call TRBJ2-1, with 10 positions matching TRBD2. V was pared by 0 bases and J by 1 base, with 1 base of the junction left unmatched. This CDR3 is built from 16 residues. Germline loops: CDR1 SGHRS, CDR2 YFSETQ. The CDR3 DNA is TGCGCCAGCAGCTTGGGGACTAGCGGTTCCTACAATGAGCAGTTCTTC. This translates into CASSLGTSGSYNEQFF.

This chain links TRBV6-1 with TRBJ2-7; 8 nucleotides match TRBD2. With V trimmed by 6 bases and J by 4 bases, 8 bases remained unmatched. Germline V gives CDR1 MNHNS, CDR2 SASEGT. This CDR3 has 14 residues. The chain's CDR3 is CASSPTGGFYEQYF. The CDR3 nucleotides are TGTGCCAGCAGCCCCACGGGAGGGTTTTACGAGCAGTACTTC.

This clonotype was recorded many times. The rearrangement links TRBV28 to TRBJ2-7; 10 bases are a match to TRBD1. The V segment lost 5 bases and the J segment 0 bases; nucleotides outside the gene matches: 10. This CDR3 comprises 17 residues. Germline loops: CDR1 MDHEN, CDR2 SYDVKM. The CDR3 here is CASSDLGRTGGSYEQYF. The CDR3 DNA reads as TGTGCCAGCAGTGACCTTGGGAGGACAGGGGGCTCCTACGAGCAGTACTTC.

At least ten counts were recorded for this clonotype. The gene calls are TRBV7-3 and TRBJ2-7; possible D gene TRBD2, 6 bases. This CDR3 contains 14 residues. The V end lost 3 bases, the J end lost 3 bases, and 12 bases lay between the germline ends. The germline CDR1 and CDR2 sequences are SGHTA and FQGTGA. The chain's CDR3 is CASSLDVSGYEQYF. CDR3 DNA sequence: TGTGCCAGCAGCTTGGATGTTAGCGGCTACGAGCAGTACTTC.

Ten or more counts support this clonotype. V and J are TRBV27 and TRBJ1-6; the D is unclear. With 2 bases removed from V and 0 bases from J, the gap between germline ends came to 11 bases. Germline lookup yields CDR1 MNHEY and CDR2 SMNVEV (reference sequence). The CDR3 contains 17 residues. CDR3: CASSLGDLSSYNSPLHF. CDR3 in DNA: TGTGCCAGCAGTTTAGGGGATTTGAGCTCCTATAATTCACCCCTCCACTTT.

The rearrangement links TRBV28 to TRBJ1-1; D uncertain. The CDR3 has 11 amino acids. V lost 7 bases and J 4 bases, leaving 7 bases between the germline ends. CDR1 is MDHEN, CDR2 SYDVKM, per germline. The CDR3 reads CASKWGTEAFF. The CDR3 DNA sequence: TGTGCCAGCAAATGGGGCACTGAAGCTTTCTTT.

At least ten counts were recorded for this clonotype. The rearrangement joins TRBV3-1 to TRBJ2-5; TRBD2 aligns across 8 bases. This CDR3 spans 15 amino acids. From germline, CDR1 is LGHDT and CDR2 YNNKEL (reference sequence). The ends lost 4 bases at V and 2 bases at J; junction bases unmatched: 6. The CDR3 DNA sequence: TGTGCCAGCAGCCGAGGAGCGGGAGAACAAGAGACCCAGTACTTC. Amino acid sequence: CASSRGAGEQETQYF.

V usage is TRBV5-1 and J usage is TRBJ2-3; no reliable D call. This CDR3 has 13 amino acids. Between the trimmed V and J ends, which lost 3 bases and 6 bases, there was a span of 11 bases. The V gene's germline CDR1 is SGHRS and CDR2 YFSETQ. The CDR3 is CASSYGPRDTQYF. The CDR3, as DNA: TGCGCCAGCAGCTACGGACCGCGGGATACGCAGTATTTT. The variable domain in full, with the rest retrieved from reference TRBV5-1 and TRBJ2-3, is KAGVTQTPRYLIKTRGQQVTLSCSPISGHRSVSWYQQTPGQGLQFLFEYFSETQRNKGNFPGRFSGRQFSNSRSEMNVSTLELGDSALYLCASSYGPRDTQYFGPGTRLTVL.

This clonotype was observed at least ten times. V usage is TRBV5-1 and J usage is TRBJ2-5, with 14 bases matching TRBD2. V dropped 4 bases and J dropped 5; count of bases not matched to a gene: 7. The CDR3 contains 16 residues. CDR1 and CDR2 from the germline V gene are SGHRS and YFSETQ. DNA of the CDR3: TGCGCCAGCAGCCAGGGACTAGCGGGAGTGAGGGAGACCCAGTACTTC. Translation gives CASSQGLAGVRETQYF.

There are many counts of this clonotype. The chain employs TRBV19 and TRBJ2-5; maybe TRBD1 (6 bases). Looked up from germline, CDR1 is LNHDA and CDR2 is SQIVND (reference sequence). Trimming removed 6 bases at V and 2 bases at J, with 16 bases between. The CDR3 has 15 residues. Written as DNA, the CDR3 is TGTGCCAGTAGGACAGGACAGAAGCAACAAGAGACCCAGTACTTC. Residues: CASRTGQKQQETQYF.

At least ten counts were recorded for this clonotype. The V call is TRBV20-1, the J call TRBJ2-1, with no clear D. CDR3 size: 14 residues. V was cut by 0 bases and J by 5 bases, with 11 bases left in between. Germline loops: CDR1 DFQATT, CDR2 SNEGSKA (reference sequence). CDR3 sequence reads: CSARDEQFNNEQFF. The CDR3, as DNA: TGCAGTGCTAGAGATGAGCAATTCAACAATGAGCAGTTCTTC.

Ten or more counts support this clonotype. The V call is TRBV27, the J call TRBJ1-2; the D is unclear. The CDR3 totals 13 residues. Looked up from germline, CDR1 is MNHEY and CDR2 is SMNVEV (reference sequence). The V end was cut by 6 bases, the J end by 4 bases, with 12 bases between. CDR3 protein: CASSSGFAYGYTF. The CDR3 DNA follows: TGTGCCAGCAGCAGCGGGTTTGCCTATGGCTACACCTTC.

This clonotype was seen at least ten times. The rearrangement links TRBV20-1 to TRBJ1-2; possibly TRBD1 for D (5 bases). V was clipped by 5 bases and J by 8 bases, with 24 bases between them. The germline V gene encodes CDR1 DFQATT and CDR2 SNEGSKA (reference sequence). CDR3 size: 15 residues. The DNA for the CDR3 is TGCAGTGCTCCCCCCCCTGGTGGGGCGAAGGGAGGCTACACCTTC. Translating gives CSAPPPGGAKGGYTF.

A word on this clonotype: The junction shows a germline mismatch at one end, possibly a read error. The CDR3 nucleotides are TGTGCCAGCAGCTACAGGGTCGGGGGGCTGTTTTTT. Translation: CASSYRVGGLFF. V is TRBV13 and J is TRBJ2-2; possibly TRBD1 or TRBD2 for D (6 bases each). Germline lookup yields CDR1 PRHDT and CDR2 FYEKMQ (reference sequence). The CDR3 runs to 12 residues.

This clonotype was counted between two and nine times. The chain uses TRBV12-3 or TRBV12-4 and TRBJ1-4; D not resolved. The CDR3 spans 14 residues. V was trimmed by 8 bases and J by 2 bases, leaving 12 bases between them. The CDR3 DNA follows: TGTGCCAGCGGCGAAAGAGGCACTAATGAAAAACTGTTTTTT. Protein product: CASGERGTNEKLFF.

In its sample, this clonotype was seen many times. This chain uses TRBV19 with TRBJ2-1, with 11 bases fitting TRBD2. The CDR3 is 14 residues long. The V gene's germline CDR1 is LNHDA and CDR2 SQIVND (reference sequence). Trimming at V came to 10 bases and at J to 10 bases, leaving 12 bases not matched to a gene. The CDR3 region is CATEASGGSYEQFF. DNA of the CDR3: TGTGCCACCGAAGCTAGCGGGGGGTCATACGAGCAGTTCTTC.

This chain's CDR3 is CASSLHLTRGGLEQFF. CDR3 nucleotide sequence: TGTGCCAGCAGTTTACACCTCACGCGGGGGGGGTTGGAGCAGTTCTTC. The chain carries TRBV27 and TRBJ2-1; 9 positions match TRBD2. Germline V lookup: CDR1 MNHEY, CDR2 SMNVEV (reference sequence). This CDR3 spans 16 amino acids. V trimming: 2 bases; J trimming: 10 bases; junction bases outside the gene matches: 12.

There are many counts of this clonotype. The chain links TRBV4-1 to TRBJ1-2; D unclear. Looked up from germline, CDR1 is MGHRA and CDR2 is YSYEKL. The CDR3 is 16 residues long. Deletions cut 4 bases from V and 6 bases from J, with 21 bases between. DNA of the CDR3: TGCGCCAGCAGCCCTCCGGTGGAGGGATCGTTACATGGCTACACCTTC. This sequence encodes CASSPPVEGSLHGYTF.